This is a list of T cell receptor beta chains from one sample in a study of metastatic and nonmetastatic thyroid tumors. TCRdb re-called clones from the PCR reads using MiXCR. The table has fewer than 35,000 clones, more than 15% seen once; the top ten hold under 12%. The specimen sequenced was blood. These receptors were taken from a female donor with papillary thyroid cancer or a benign thyroid nodule (not recorded which). Some clones in this sample may be carry-over from other donors' samples. The CDR3 runs from the conserved cysteine through the conserved F or W. Fields, in order: clone size, D gene, V gene, J gene, CDR3 length, CDR3 protein, CDR3 DNA. D genes are given only for firm matches. Clone size is not always given. Where it is, it says once, few, many or a class for expanded clones.

>.|.|TRBV5-1|TRBJ2-7|16
CASSLGGTVSSYEQYF
TGCGCCAGCAGCTTGGGAGGTACGGTCAGCTCCTACGAGCAGTACTTC
>.|.|TRBV6-4|TRBJ1-6|13
CASSEQADSPLHF
TGTGCCAGCAGCGAACAAGCGGATTCACCACTACACTTT
>.|.|TRBV4-1|TRBJ1-1|12
CASSQFGTEAFF
TGCGCCAGCAGCCAATTCGGCACTGAAGCTTTCTTT
>many|TRBD1|TRBV28|TRBJ1-1|14
CASTRQGAWTEAFF
TGTGCCAGCACTCGACAGGGGGCATGGACTGAAGCTTTCTTT
>many|.|TRBV18|TRBJ1-1|14
CASSPRPDYTEAFF
TGTGCCAGCTCACCTCGGCCGGATTACACTGAAGCTTTCTTT
>many|.|TRBV7-9|TRBJ2-1|14
CASSLDAAGDEQLF
TGTGCCAGCAGCTTAGACGCCGCTGGGGATGAGCAGCTCTTC
>many|.|TRBV4-2|TRBJ2-3|13
CASSQDLTDTQYF
TGTGCCAGCAGCCAAGATCTCACAGATACGCAGTATTTT
>many|TRBD2|TRBV5-1|TRBJ2-5|14
CASTLADRQETQYF
TGCGCCAGCACGCTAGCGGATAGACAAGAGACCCAGTACTTC
>many|.|TRBV27|TRBJ2-4|15
CASTYNADLKNIQYF
TGTGCCAGCACCTATAATGCGGACCTTAAAAACATTCAGTACTTC
>medium-sized|.|TRBV27|TRBJ2-7|13
CASSLRDYYEQYF
TGTGCCAGCAGTTTAAGGGATTATTACGAGCAGTACTTC
>.|TRBD2|TRBV5-1|TRBJ2-1|15
CASSFTSGISDEQFF
TGCGCCAGCAGCTTTACTAGCGGGATTAGCGATGAGCAGTTCTTC
>many|.|TRBV20-1|TRBJ1-2|13
CSAREARRYGYTF
TGCAGTGCTAGAGAAGCCCGGCGGTATGGCTACACCTTC
>many|.|TRBV28|TRBJ1-6|13
CASRPPHNSPLHF
TGTGCCAGCAGGCCGCCCCATAATTCACCCCTCCACTTT
>few|.|TRBV28|TRBJ1-1|14
CASSLGRGVTEAFF
TGTGCCAGCAGTTTGGGTCGGGGGGTGACTGAAGCTTTCTTT
>many|.|TRBV7-9|TRBJ1-2|13
CASSQSGGLGYTF
TGTGCCAGCAGCCAATCCGGGGGGCTTGGCTACACCTTC
>many|.|TRBV20-1|TRBJ2-6|15
CSASLRYEGANVLTF
TGCAGTGCTAGCCTACGGTATGAAGGGGCCAACGTCCTGACTTTC
>.|.|TRBV9|TRBJ1-4|18
CASSASPLMDSNNEKLFF
TGTGCCAGCAGCGCTTCGCCCCTCATGGACAGCAATAATGAAAAACTGTTTTTT
>medium-sized|TRBD1|TRBV7-6|TRBJ2-7|14
CASSPTGIPYEQYF
TGTGCCAGCAGCCCGACAGGGATCCCCTACGAGCAGTACTTC
>many|TRBD2|TRBV7-9|TRBJ2-3|15
CASSPFAGETDTQYF
TGTGCCAGCAGCCCCTTCGCGGGAGAGACAGATACGCAGTATTTT
>many|.|TRBV3-1|TRBJ2-7|15
CASSQVLAYSYEQYF
TGTGCCAGCAGCCAAGTTCTCGCCTATTCCTACGAGCAGTACTTC
>hyperexpanded|TRBD2|TRBV4-1|TRBJ2-3|18
CASSQARLAGGSTDTQYF
TGCGCCAGCAGCCAAGCCCGACTAGCGGGGGGTAGCACAGATACGCAGTATTTT
>many|TRBD2|TRBV7-9|TRBJ2-1|14
CASRVSGAVNEQFF
TGTGCCAGTCGGGTTAGCGGGGCCGTCAATGAGCAGTTCTTC
>many|.|TRBV11-3|TRBJ2-1|13
CASSPGAPNEQFF
TGTGCCAGCAGCCCCGGGGCTCCGAATGAGCAGTTCTTC
>.|.|TRBV11-2|TRBJ1-1|15
CASSQHLRAAYEAFF
TGTGCCAGCAGCCAACATCTGCGGGCGGCCTATGAAGCTTTCTTT
>few|.|TRBV6-1|TRBJ1-5|18
CASSEDNDQRGLWQPQHF
TGTGCCAGCAGTGAAGACAACGACCAAAGGGGTTTATGGCAGCCCCAGCATTTT
>many|.|TRBV15|TRBJ2-1|13
CATSRDRSAGQFF
TGTGCCACCAGCAGAGATCGCTCCGCTGGGCAGTTCTTC
>many|.|TRBV11-3|TRBJ1-3|14
CASSLEFRGNTIYF
TGTGCCAGCAGCTTAGAATTTCGTGGAAACACCATATATTTT
>many|.|TRBV11-2|TRBJ1-2|14
CASSFQQGNYGYTF
TGTGCCAGCAGCTTTCAACAGGGCAACTATGGCTACACCTTC
>few|TRBD2|TRBV6-1|TRBJ2-3|16
CASSGSLAGGEDTQYF
TGTGCCAGCAGTGGTAGTCTAGCGGGGGGGGAAGATACGCAGTATTTT
>.|.|TRBV11-2|TRBJ1-6|15
CAISLELFPNSPLDF
TGTGCCATCAGTCTAGAACTGTTCCCCAATTCACCCCTCGACTTT
>many|TRBD2|TRBV11-2|TRBJ2-1|15
CASSRLAGVIDEQFF
TGTGCCAGCAGTAGACTAGCGGGAGTAATCGATGAGCAGTTCTTC
>many|.|TRBV3-1|TRBJ1-2|15
CACSLGGTANYGYTF
TGTGCCTGCAGCCTCGGGGGGACTGCCAACTATGGCTACACCTTC
>.|.|TRBV20-1|TRBJ2-7|15
CSAFEPGRGSYEQYF
TGCAGTGCTTTTGAGCCGGGACGCGGCTCCTACGAGCAGTACTTC
>many|TRBD1|TRBV9|TRBJ2-7|14
CASSGRDRLTEQYF
TGTGCCAGCAGCGGCCGGGACAGGTTGACCGAGCAGTACTTC
>many|.|TRBV20-1|TRBJ1-2|12
CSSPPGDYGYTF
TGCAGTTCCCCGCCTGGGGACTATGGCTACACCTTC
>many|TRBD1|TRBV14|TRBJ1-1|13
CASSQQGDTEAFF
TGTGCCAGCAGCCAACAGGGGGACACTGAAGCTTTCTTT
>.|.|TRBV28|TRBJ2-2|16
CASSFLRIWDTGELFF
TGTGCCAGCAGTTTTCTCAGGATATGGGACACCGGTGAGCTGTTTTTT
>many|TRBD1|TRBV6-1|TRBJ2-3|16
CASSFQTGPSTDTQYF
TGTGCCAGCAGTTTCCAGACAGGGCCGAGCACAGATACGCAGTATTTT
>many|TRBD2|TRBV11-2|TRBJ2-3|14
CASSLSGGGDTQYF
TGTGCCAGCAGCTTAAGCGGGGGGGGAGATACGCAGTATTTT
>.|.|TRBV3-1|TRBJ2-1|13
CASSQDRGDEQFF
TGTGCCAGCAGCCAAGACAGGGGTGATGAGCAGTTCTTC
>many|TRBD1|TRBV10-1|TRBJ1-6|14
CASNSTGGRSPLHF
TGCGCCAGCAACTCGACAGGGGGCAGATCACCCCTCCACTTT
>.|.|TRBV6-6|TRBJ2-7|16
CAISYSSPPGNYEQYF
TGTGCCATTAGTTACAGCAGTCCCCCCGGCAACTACGAGCAGTACTTC
>many|.|TRBV4-1|TRBJ2-5|16
CASSQETSSYKETQYF
TGCGCCAGCAGCCAAGAGACTTCCTCCTACAAAGAGACCCAGTACTTC
>.|.|TRBV12-3/TRBV12-4|TRBJ1-5|15
CASIPGAGVGWPQHF
TGTGCCAGCATCCCGGGAGCAGGGGTTGGTTGGCCCCAGCATTTT
>many|TRBD1|TRBV10-2|TRBJ2-1|13
CASTRDREDEQFF
TGCGCCAGCACCCGGGACAGGGAAGATGAGCAGTTCTTC
>.|TRBD2|TRBV20-1|TRBJ2-3|16
CSARWASGGFTDTQYF
TGCAGTGCTAGGTGGGCTAGCGGGGGGTTCACAGATACGCAGTATTTT
>many|TRBD1|TRBV20-1|TRBJ1-2|18
CSARGIDGDRGRSYGYTF
TGCAGTGCTAGAGGTATTGATGGGGACAGGGGACGGAGCTATGGCTACACCTTC
>many|TRBD2|TRBV4-1|TRBJ2-2|19
CASSSRYLGLAGDTGELFF
TGCGCCAGCAGCTCCCGATACCTAGGACTAGCGGGTGACACCGGGGAGCTGTTTTTT
>many|.|TRBV7-8|TRBJ1-3|15
CASSKEKSSGNTIYF
TGTGCCAGCAGCAAGGAAAAGAGCTCTGGAAACACCATATATTTT
>.|.|TRBV2|TRBJ2-2|12
CASIDDTGELFF
TGTGCCAGCATTGACGACACCGGGGAGCTGTTTTTT
>.|.|TRBV6-1|TRBJ1-2|13
CASSRLGNYVYTF
TGTGCCAGCAGTAGGCTTGGAAACTATGTCTACACCTTC